Following are 25 T cell receptor beta chains from one sample sequenced in a study of regulatory T cells in long-lasting Graves disease. The TCR beta library used iRepertoire HTBI primers with Arm-PCR amplification of CDR3. Each CDR3 protein is one row after TCRdb ran MiXCR on the multiplex PCR reads. The data hold approximately 470,000 distinct CDR3 sequences, with about 17% observed a single time. Sample time point: newly diagnosed GD, antithyroid drugs for less than 3 months. The TCR library was prepared using RNA isolated from PBMCs. In addition, the sample was reused for a study of T cells in Graves' hyperthyroidism and ophthalmopathy.

Sample: peripheral blood mononuclear cells (PBMCs), taken at new diagnosis, from a patient treated with antithyroid drugs. The receptors derive from a man aged 35-49 years with Graves disease.

The V call is TRBV20-1, the J call TRBJ1-1; 8 nucleotides match TRBD1. The germline V gene has CDR1 DFQATT and CDR2 SNEGSKA (reference sequence). This CDR3 has 14 residues. V shed 0 bases and J 4 bases; nucleotides not matched to a gene: 4. CDR3 protein: CSARDRTGSTEAFF. The CDR3 coding sequence is TGCAGTGCTAGAGATCGGACAGGGTCCACTGAAGCTTTCTTT.

This clonotype turned up a few times. V usage is TRBV5-5 and J usage is TRBJ2-4; no definite D call. The CDR3 spans 16 residues. Germline CDR1 reads SGHKS; CDR2 reads YYEKEE (reference sequence). V dropped 0 bases and J dropped 1 base, with 11 bases sitting between them. Here the CDR3 reads CASSLGSIRAKNIQYF. The CDR3 DNA reads TGTGCCAGCAGCTTGGGATCGATAAGGGCCAAAAACATTCAGTACTTC.

Comment on this clonotype: With a much larger clone just one base away, this may be a read error. This chain links TRBV18 with TRBJ2-3; TRBD1 or TRBD2 may be the D gene (5 bases each). This CDR3 is 15 amino acids long. Per germline, CDR1 KGHSH and CDR2 LQKENI. The chain's CDR3 is CAGSPPGPGTDTQYF. CDR3 DNA: TGTGCCGGCTCACCACCGGGACCGGGCACGGATACGCAGTATTTT.

This clonotype was picked up many times. This chain joins TRBV9 and TRBJ2-2; no clear D gene. The germline gives CDR1 SGDLS, CDR2 YYNGEE. The CDR3 is 16 residues long. The V end lost 0 bases, the J end lost 6 bases, and 15 bases lay between the germline ends. CDR3 sequence: CASSVVEFEGSGELFF. As DNA, the CDR3 is TGTGCCAGCAGCGTAGTTGAGTTCGAAGGCTCCGGGGAGCTGTTTTTT.

A word on this clonotype: One end of the junction does not line up with germline, which may come from a read error. This chain links TRBV12-3 or TRBV12-4 with TRBJ2-4; 11 nucleotides agree with TRBD2. CDR3 length: 15 residues. CDR3 nucleotide sequence: TGTGCCAGCAGTATAGCGGGAGGGGCGAAAAACATTCAGTACTTC. Amino acids: CASSIAGGAKNIQYF.

This clonotype was recorded at least ten times. This sequence joins TRBV5-1 and TRBJ1-1, with 7 bases aligning to TRBD1. Germline CDR1 is SGHRS and CDR2 is YFSETQ. The CDR3 sequence is 16 residues long. The V gene end was trimmed by 0 bases and the J gene end by 1 base; junction bases not matched to a gene: 6. The CDR3 sequence: CASSLEGAVWNTEAFF. CDR3 sequence (DNA): TGCGCCAGCAGCTTGGAGGGGGCGGTCTGGAACACTGAAGCTTTCTTT.

The chain links TRBV28 to TRBJ2-7, with 7 nucleotides matching TRBD2. J gave up 7 bases and V 2 bases, and 11 bases lay outside the gene matches. In germline, CDR1 is MDHEN, CDR2 SYDVKM. This CDR3 comprises 15 residues. CDR3 amino acids: CASSLRLAAWREQYF. The CDR3 region has the DNA TGTGCCAGCAGTTTACGACTAGCCGCTTGGCGGGAGCAGTACTTC.

This clonotype came up a few times. The V and J genes are TRBV20-1 and TRBJ2-7; 8 bases map to TRBD2. There are 13 residues in the CDR3. Germline V gives CDR1 DFQATT, CDR2 SNEGSKA (reference sequence). With 4 bases clipped from V and 2 bases from J, the junction kept 4 bases outside the gene matches. In nucleotides, the CDR3 is TGCAGTGCTAAAACTAGCGGTCCCTACGAGCAGTACTTC. Translating it yields CSAKTSGPYEQYF.

This clonotype was picked up many times. This chain uses TRBV5-6 with TRBJ2-7; D is perhaps TRBD1 or TRBD2 (5 bases each). The CDR3 sequence is 15 residues long. The germline V gene has CDR1 SGHDT and CDR2 YYEEEE. Trimming stripped 4 bases from V and 3 bases from J, with 17 bases between. The chain's CDR3 is CASSVEDQGYYEQYF. The CDR3 DNA is TGTGCCAGCAGCGTGGAGGATCAGGGATACTACGAGCAGTACTTC.

The V gene is TRBV5-6, the J gene TRBJ2-7; 7 bases are shared with TRBD1. V shed 4 bases, J shed 2 bases, and the junction held 6 bases outside the gene matches. The germline V gene encodes CDR1 SGHDT and CDR2 YYEEEE. The CDR3 sequence is 14 residues long. The CDR3 sequence: CASSATGSPYEQYF. The CDR3 nucleotides are TGTGCCAGCAGCGCGACAGGGAGTCCCTACGAGCAGTACTTC.

This clonotype came up many times. This rearrangement joins TRBV12-3 or TRBV12-4 to TRBJ2-7; D tentatively fits TRBD1 or TRBD2 (5 bases each). Between the trimmed V and J ends, which lost 4 bases and 3 bases, there was a span of 28 bases. This CDR3 contains 19 residues. CDR3 residues: CASSSPYGTGGYLNYEQYF. CDR3 nucleotide sequence: TGTGCCAGCAGTTCTCCCTACGGGACCGGCGGCTACTTAAACTACGAGCAGTACTTC.

The gene calls are TRBV6-1 and TRBJ2-3; D ambiguous. Trimming removed 2 bases at V and 3 bases at J, with 6 bases between. CDR1 is MNHNS and CDR2 is SASEGT in the germline V gene. The CDR3 consists of 13 residues. CDR3 DNA: TGTGCCAGCAGTGAATTCCCTACAGATACGCAGTATTTT. It specifies CASSEFPTDTQYF.

In its sample, this clonotype was seen a few times. This chain uses TRBV20-1 with TRBJ2-1; D is possibly TRBD1 (6 bases). Germline CDR1 reads DFQATT; CDR2 reads SNEGSKA (reference sequence). V lost 2 bases, J lost 0 bases, and 23 bases lay in between. There are 19 residues in the CDR3. This CDR3 is CSARFRDKGSRSSYNEQFF. CDR3 nucleotide sequence: TGCAGTGCTAGATTCCGGGACAAGGGTTCCCGAAGCTCCTACAATGAGCAGTTCTTC.

CDR3 sequence: CASSLVGLAGASSYEQYF. CDR3 nucleotides: TGTGCCAGCAGCTTAGTGGGACTAGCGGGCGCGTCCTCCTACGAGCAGTACTTC. V is TRBV7-9 and J is TRBJ2-7; TRBD2 matches at 12 bases. V gave up 1 base and J gave up 0 bases; unmatched junction bases: 7. Per germline, CDR1 SEHNR and CDR2 FQNEAQ (reference sequence). The CDR3 runs to 18 residues. Complete variable domain (other parts from reference TRBV7-9 and TRBJ2-7): DTGVSQNPRHKITKRGQNVTFRCDPISEHNRLYWYRQTLGQGPEFLTYFQNEAQLEKSRLLSDRFSAERPKGSFSTLEIQRTEQGDSAMYLCASSLVGLAGASSYEQYFGPGTRLTVT.

Only a few counts were recorded for this clonotype. The chain uses TRBV6-9 and TRBJ2-7, with 13 positions matching TRBD2. Germline V gives CDR1 MNHGY, CDR2 SVAAGI. J was trimmed by 6 bases and V by 4 bases; bases with no gene match: 12. The CDR3 has 17 residues. The CDR3 nucleotides are TGTGCCAGCAGTTTTGGACTAGCGGGAGTAAAAACTCTCGAGCAGTACTTC. It encodes CASSFGLAGVKTLEQYF.

This clonotype showed up many times. This chain connects TRBV28 to TRBJ2-1; possible D gene TRBD2, 5 bases. This CDR3 has 14 residues. Germline CDR1 and CDR2: MDHEN and SYDVKM. Trimming took off 6 bases at V and 4 bases at J, with 13 bases between the two ends. CDR3: CASSRLRPYNEQFF. The DNA for the CDR3 is TGTGCCAGCAGCCGACTACGTCCTTACAATGAGCAGTTCTTC.

Of note for this clonotype: Given a much more abundant clone one base away, this may be a read error. A read error is likely, as this CDR3 ends without the conserved phenylalanine or tryptophan. The chain is built from TRBV20-1 and TRBJ2-1, with a possible D match to TRBD2 (5 bases). The CDR3 is 15 residues long. Germline values: CDR1 DFQATT, CDR2 SNEGSKA (reference sequence). V was pared by 0 bases and J by 3 bases, with 12 bases between. This chain's CDR3 is CSARDITRDYNEQFV. CDR3 sequence (DNA): TGCAGTGCTAGAGATATAACTAGGGACTACAATGAGCAGTTCGTC.

Concerning this clonotype: One base separates it from a far larger clone, so it is likely a read error. The V call is TRBV3-1, the J call TRBJ2-5; 8 bases line up with TRBD2. The germline V gene encodes CDR1 LGHDT and CDR2 YNNKEL (reference sequence). This CDR3 is built from 14 residues. CDR3: CASSPQLAEETQNF. For the CDR3, the DNA is TGTGCCAGCTCACCACAACTAGCGGAAGAGACCCAGAACTTC.

Concerning this clonotype itself: A much larger clone lies one base from this, so it may be a read error. The chain recombines TRBV27 with TRBJ2-7; TRBD2 matches 7 bases. J gave up 6 bases and V 7 bases, and 9 bases lay outside the gene matches. This CDR3 spans 13 amino acids. The germline V gene has CDR1 MNHEY and CDR2 SMNVEV (reference sequence). CDR3 bases: TGTGCCAGCAAAGGCGGGAGAGGCTGCGAGCAGTACTTC. It codes for CASKGGRGCEQYF.

The V gene is TRBV28, the J gene TRBJ2-2, with TRBD2 identical over 8 bases. The V and J ends lost 5 bases and 11 bases, in that order; junction bases with no gene match: 7. This CDR3 is built from 13 residues. Germline assignment: CDR1 MDHEN and CDR2 SYDVKM. The CDR3 is CASSQPGGSELFF. CDR3 sequence (DNA): TGTGCCAGCAGTCAACCGGGAGGGAGTGAGCTGTTTTTT.

This clonotype has just a few counts. This chain uses TRBV27 with TRBJ2-2; D is unresolved. Trimming removed 4 bases from V and 4 bases from J, with 10 bases in between. Germline values: CDR1 MNHEY, CDR2 SMNVEV (reference sequence). The CDR3 is 14 residues long. The CDR3 spells CASSWGLGTGELFF. Written as DNA, the CDR3 is TGTGCCAGCAGTTGGGGTCTTGGCACCGGGGAGCTGTTTTTT.

In its sample, this clonotype was seen many times. The CDR3 region has the DNA TGCGCCAGCAGCTTATCCAGGGAGGGGACCCAGTACTTC. Translating gives CASSLSREGTQYF. This chain links TRBV5-1 with TRBJ2-5; the match to TRBD2 covers 7 bases. Germline CDR1 and CDR2: SGHRS and YFSETQ. The junction had 5 bases not matched to a gene; V was cut back by 2 bases and J by 7 bases. This CDR3 has 13 residues.

This clonotype was seen at least ten times. This chain joins TRBV28 and TRBJ2-7; 11 positions agree with TRBD2. J lost 3 bases, V lost 5 bases, and 6 bases had no gene match. The CDR3 has 15 amino acids. In germline, CDR1 is MDHEN, CDR2 SYDVKM. The CDR3 region is CASSLGLADSYEQYF. The DNA of the CDR3 is TGTGCCAGCAGTCTGGGACTAGCGGACAGCTACGAGCAGTACTTC.

This clonotype was detected once. This sequence may be a read error, since a much larger clone differs from it by one base. V and J are TRBV28 and TRBJ2-5; TRBD1 aligns across 8 bases. The J call is in doubt because the DNA end fits TRBJ2-7 better. Germline CDR1 and CDR2: MDHEN and SYDVKM. The CDR3 length is 13 residues. The CDR3 bases are TGTGCCAGCAGTCCAGGGGGCTTGGACGAGCAGTACTTC. This codes for CASSPGGLDEQYF.

This clonotype was detected ten times or more. DNA of the CDR3: TGTGCCAGCAGGGCGACAGGCCTCTCCTACGAGCAGTACTTC. This codes for CASRATGLSYEQYF. The chain employs TRBV6-1 and TRBJ2-7; D possibly corresponds to TRBD1 (6 bases). Germline CDR1 and CDR2: MNHNS and SASEGT. CDR3 size: 14 residues. With 6 bases removed from V and 0 bases from J, the gap between germline ends came to 12 bases.